This T cell receptor beta chain is from a study of CD8 T cells in Susac syndrome. Trimming cost V 10 bases and J 2 bases; bases outside gene matches: 3. Germline-derived CDR1 and CDR2 are ENHRY and SYGVKD. The CDR3 sequence is 12 residues long. An amount of RNA that ranged from roughly 0.5 to 1 ug was reverse transcribed with random hexamers. TCRdb reprocessed the immunoSEQ multiplex PCR reads via MiXCR and lists one record per CDR3 protein. The repertoire holds about 200,000 distinct CDR3 sequences, with around 95% as singletons. The chain couples TRBV10-3 to TRBJ2-7, with 9 bases lining up with TRBD1. This TCR derives from a human donor with multiple sclerosis. Source material: CD4+ T cells from PBMCs. The CDR3 DNA is TGTGCCACCTGGACAGGGGCCTACGAGCAGTACTTC. It encodes CATWTGAYEQYF.